A single sample gave rise to the 14 T cell receptor beta chains below, sequenced in a study of T cell clonality in common variable immunodeficiency. Only in-frame clones appear in the TCRdb table, and some are missing; sequencing was by immunoSEQ multiplex PCR. The sample has 35,000 to 45,000 clones, none seen only once. Sequencing was performed on peripheral blood mononuclear cells. The receptors here all came from a person between 18 and 75 years old in good health.

This clone has at least ten counts. The read terminates 3 residues ahead of where the CDR3 ends, so the germline J gene completes it. V is TRBV7-2 and J is TRBJ1-1; 7 bases map to TRBD1. This CDR3 spans 11 amino acids. From germline, CDR1 is SGHTA and CDR2 FQGNSA. The CDR3 bases that were read are TGTGCTGACAGGGAGAACACTGAA. Translating it yields CADRENTE. The CDR3 reads in full as CADRENTEAFF. Together with reference TRBV7-2 and TRBJ1-1, the CDR3 gives the full variable domain: GAGVSQSPSNKVTEKGKDVELRCDPISGHTALYWYRQSLGQGLEFLIYFQGNSAPDKSGLPSDRFSAERTGGSVSTLTIQRTQQEDSAVYLCADRENTEAFFGQGTRLTVV.

This clone was picked up many times. The read gets to within 3 residues of the CDR3 end, and the germline J gene fills in the rest. This chain joins TRBV5-1 and TRBJ1-6; D might be TRBD1 (6 bases). CDR3 size: 14 residues. With 3 bases removed from V and 7 bases from J, the gap between germline ends came to 11 bases. Per germline, CDR1 SGHRS and CDR2 YFSETQ. CDR3 in amino acids: CASSSDRLNSPLHF. Partial CDR3 DNA: TGCGCCAGCAGCTCCGACAGGTTAAATTCACCC.

This clone appeared many times. The CDR3 goes on 3 residues after the read ends, and that part is filled in from the germline J gene. The rearrangement uses TRBV7-9 and TRBJ1-1; D is ambiguous. Germline-derived CDR1 and CDR2 are SEHNR and FQNEAQ (reference sequence). The length of the CDR3 is 12 residues. Trimming pared 5 bases from V and 1 base from J, leaving 5 bases between. The sequenced part of the CDR3 DNA is TGTGCCAGCAGCACCGGGAACACTGAA. This gives the protein CASSTGNTE. The full CDR3 is CASSTGNTEAFF.

This clone was seen ten or more times. The DNA ends 3 residues before the CDR3 does, and the rest of the CDR3 is filled in from the germline J gene. The V and J genes are TRBV18 and TRBJ1-5; 9 bases are shared with TRBD1. The germline gives CDR1 KGHSH, CDR2 LQKENI. Trimming at V came to 8 bases and at J to 5 bases, leaving 10 bases not matched to a gene. This CDR3 region has 15 residues. Incomplete CDR3 DNA: TGTGCCAGCGCAACCGGGACAGGGCTTGATCAGCCC. This codes for CASATGTGLDQP. The whole CDR3 region reads CASATGTGLDQPQHF.

This clone occurred many times. Read sequence stops 3 residues before the CDR3 end, and the germline J gene provides the missing end. The chain has TRBV18 and TRBJ1-2; 8 nucleotides line up with TRBD1. The CDR3 loop spans 15 amino acids. Germline CDR1 reads KGHSH; CDR2 reads LQKENI. Trimming cost V 0 bases and J 4 bases; bases outside gene matches: 4. The CDR3 loop reads CASSPPTGAFYGYTF. CDR3 bases read: TGTGCCAGCTCACCACCGACAGGGGCCTTCTATGGC.

This clone was observed at least ten times. Sequencing ends 3 residues short of the CDR3 end; the germline J gene provides the rest. J is TRBJ1-5 and V is TRBV19; D unclear. This CDR3 has 15 amino acids. Germline V gives CDR1 LNHDA, CDR2 SQIVND (reference sequence). Trimming took 4 bases from V and 0 from J, leaving 10 bases between them. The CDR3 loop reads CASSTPANSNQPQHF. Partial CDR3 DNA: TGTGCCAGTAGTACACCAGCGAATAGCAATCAGCCC.

This clone was detected many times. The CDR3 end is not reached by the read, which stops 3 residues before it; the germline J gene fills it in. V gene TRBV20-1 combines with J gene TRBJ2-1; the match to TRBD2 covers 9 bases. The trim removed 0 bases at V and 4 bases at J, leaving 13 bases unmatched. From germline, CDR1 is DFQATT and CDR2 SNEGSKA (reference sequence). This CDR3 spans 18 amino acids. The CDR3 DNA, read in part, is TGCAGTGCTAGAGACATCCTAGCGGGGAAGGCGTGGTACAATGAG. Translated: CSARDILAGKAWYNE. The entire CDR3 protein reads CSARDILAGKAWYNEQFF.

This clone has a count of ten or more. Read data end 3 residues before the CDR3 end; the end is taken from the germline J gene. The J gene is TRBJ1-1, the V gene TRBV5-1, with D maybe TRBD1 (6 bases). Germline V gene lookup returns CDR1 SGHRS and CDR2 YFSETQ. This CDR3 is built from 17 residues. The DNA read from the CDR3 is TGCGCCAGCAGCTCTGAACCCCCGAGGGGGTTAGAGCTTCGG. This translates into CASSSEPPRGLELR. The whole CDR3 sequence is CASSSEPPRGLELRAFF.

In this sample, this clone turned up many times. The sequenced fragment ends 3 residues before the CDR3 boundary, so the rest is inferred from the germline J gene. The chain couples TRBV20-1 to TRBJ2-1, with TRBD1 identical over 8 bases. Losses at the gene ends were 1 base for V and 8 bases for J; bases not matched to a gene: 4. Germline V gene lookup returns CDR1 DFQATT and CDR2 SNEGSKA (reference sequence). The CDR3 is made up of 13 amino acids. CDR3 bases read: TGCAGTGCTAGAGGCAGGGGGCCATATGAG. It is translated as CSARGRGPYE. The full CDR3 protein reads CSARGRGPYEQFF.

CDR3 DNA (partial): TGTGCCAGCAGCTTAGGTACTTACAATGAG. Amino acid sequence: CASSLGTYNE. The entire CDR3 sequence reads CASSLGTYNEQFF. The chain is built from TRBV7-9 and TRBJ2-1, with D unresolved. The read terminates 3 residues ahead of where the CDR3 ends, so the germline J gene completes it. This CDR3 region has 13 residues. V was shortened by 1 base and J by 4 bases, with 5 bases between the two germline ends. The germline CDR1 and CDR2 sequences are SEHNR and FQNEAQ (reference sequence).

This clone was seen repeatedly, ten times or more. The DNA ends 3 residues before the CDR3 does, and the rest of the CDR3 is filled in from the germline J gene. This chain connects TRBV13 to TRBJ2-7; TRBD2 matches 8 bases. From germline, CDR1 is PRHDT and CDR2 FYEKMQ (reference sequence). This CDR3 comprises 19 residues. Trimming cost V 1 base and J 2 bases; bases outside gene matches: 16. CDR3 loop: CASSLASSGTREYPYEQYF. The covered CDR3 bases are TGTGCCAGCAGCTTAGCCTCATCCGGGACTAGAGAGTACCCCTACGAG.

This clone came up many times. The CDR3 end lies 3 residues beyond the end of the read and is filled in from the germline J gene. The chain joins TRBV18 to TRBJ2-5, with 7 bases lining up with TRBD1. After removal of 6 bases from V and 2 bases from J, the junction contained 3 bases not matched to a gene. This CDR3 region has 13 residues. Per the germline V gene, CDR1 is KGHSH and CDR2 is LQKENI. The part of the CDR3 DNA that was read is TGTGCCAGCTCCAGGGGACAGCAAGAGACC. Encoded protein: CASSRGQQET. The entire CDR3 sequence reads CASSRGQQETQYF.

This clone came up many times. Sequencing ends 3 residues short of the CDR3 end; the germline J gene provides the rest. The chain recombines TRBV6-1 with TRBJ2-4, with no clear D. The CDR3 sequence is 14 residues long. Trimming took off 3 bases at V and 0 bases at J, with 6 bases between the two ends. Germline-derived CDR1 and CDR2 are MNHNS and SASEGT. CDR3 amino acids: CASSDQLAKNIQYF. The sequenced part of the CDR3 DNA is TGTGCCAGCAGTGACCAGTTAGCCAAAAACATT.

At least ten counts were recorded for this clone. The read ends 3 residues before the CDR3 terminus; that terminus is restored from the germline J gene. The V and J genes are TRBV5-4 and TRBJ1-4, with D possibly being TRBD1 (6 bases). The germline gives CDR1 SGHNT, CDR2 YYREEE (reference sequence). This CDR3 is 15 amino acids long. The V end lost 4 bases, the J end lost 6 bases, and 16 bases lay between the germline ends. CDR3: CASSLGGDMYEKLFF. CDR3 bases read: TGTGCCAGCAGCCTGGGAGGGGACATGTATGAAAAA.